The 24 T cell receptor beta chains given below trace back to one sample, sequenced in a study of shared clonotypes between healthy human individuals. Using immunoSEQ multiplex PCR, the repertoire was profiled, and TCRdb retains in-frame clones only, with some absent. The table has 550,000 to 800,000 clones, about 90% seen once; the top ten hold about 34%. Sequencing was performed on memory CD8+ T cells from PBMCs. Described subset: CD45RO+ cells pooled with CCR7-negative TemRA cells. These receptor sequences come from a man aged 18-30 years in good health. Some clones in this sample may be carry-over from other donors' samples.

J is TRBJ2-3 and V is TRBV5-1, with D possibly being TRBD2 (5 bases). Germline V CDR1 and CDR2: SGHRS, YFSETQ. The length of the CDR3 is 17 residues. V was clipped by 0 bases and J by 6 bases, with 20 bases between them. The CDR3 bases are TGCGCCAGCAGCTTGGCGGAGGTTATCCCCTCGGCGGATACGCAGTATTTT. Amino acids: CASSLAEVIPSADTQYF.

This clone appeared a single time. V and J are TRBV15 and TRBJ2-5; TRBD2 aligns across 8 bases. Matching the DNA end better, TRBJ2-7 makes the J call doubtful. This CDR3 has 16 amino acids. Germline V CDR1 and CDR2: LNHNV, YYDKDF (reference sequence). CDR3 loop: CATSRDAAGGQDEQYF. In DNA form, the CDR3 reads TGTGCCACCAGCAGAGATGCCGCGGGAGGTCAGGACGAGCAGTACTTC.

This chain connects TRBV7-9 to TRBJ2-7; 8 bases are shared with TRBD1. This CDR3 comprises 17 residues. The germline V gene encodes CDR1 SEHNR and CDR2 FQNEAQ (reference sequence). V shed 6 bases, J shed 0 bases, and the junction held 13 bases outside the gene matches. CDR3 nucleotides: TGTGCCAGCAGTTCCCGGACAGGGCTCCCTTTCTCCTACGAGCAGTACTTC. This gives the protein CASSSRTGLPFSYEQYF. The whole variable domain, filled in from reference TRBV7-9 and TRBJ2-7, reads DTGVSQNPRHKITKRGQNVTFRCDPISEHNRLYWYRQTLGQGPEFLTYFQNEAQLEKSRLLSDRFSAERPKGSFSTLEIQRTEQGDSAMYLCASSSRTGLPFSYEQYFGPGTRLTVT.

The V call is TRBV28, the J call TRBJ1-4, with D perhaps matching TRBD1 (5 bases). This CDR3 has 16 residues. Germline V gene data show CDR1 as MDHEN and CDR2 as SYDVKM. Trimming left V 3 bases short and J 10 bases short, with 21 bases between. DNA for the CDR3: TGTGCCAGCAGTTTCCTAGCCATAGGACTCGGGGGAAAACTGTTTTTT. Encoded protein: CASSFLAIGLGGKLFF.

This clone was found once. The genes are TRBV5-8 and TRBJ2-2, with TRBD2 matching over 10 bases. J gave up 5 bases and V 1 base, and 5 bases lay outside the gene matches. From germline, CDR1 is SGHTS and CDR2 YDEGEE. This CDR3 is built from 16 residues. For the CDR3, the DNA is TGTGCCAGCAGCTTGTCAGCACTAGCGGGAACCGGGGAGCTGTTTTTT. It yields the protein CASSLSALAGTGELFF.

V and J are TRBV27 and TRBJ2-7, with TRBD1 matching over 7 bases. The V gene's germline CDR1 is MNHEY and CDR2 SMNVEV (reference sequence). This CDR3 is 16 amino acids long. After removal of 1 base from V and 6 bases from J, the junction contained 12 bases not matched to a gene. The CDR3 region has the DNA TGTGCCAGCAGTTTATTGGGGACAGCCCGCTACGCCGAGCAGTACTTC. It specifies CASSLLGTARYAEQYF.

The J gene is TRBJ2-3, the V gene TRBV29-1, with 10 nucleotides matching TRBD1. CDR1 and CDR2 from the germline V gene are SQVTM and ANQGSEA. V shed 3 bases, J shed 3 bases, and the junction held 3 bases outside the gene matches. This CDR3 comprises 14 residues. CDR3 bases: TGCAGCGTTGATCCGGGACAGGGGACAGATACGCAGTATTTT. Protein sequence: CSVDPGQGTDTQYF.

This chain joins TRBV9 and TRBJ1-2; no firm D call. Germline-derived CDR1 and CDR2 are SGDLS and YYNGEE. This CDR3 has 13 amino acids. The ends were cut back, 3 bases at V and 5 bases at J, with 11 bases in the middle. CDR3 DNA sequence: TGTGCCAGCAGCGCTATGGCTAGATATGGCTACACCTTC. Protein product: CASSAMARYGYTF. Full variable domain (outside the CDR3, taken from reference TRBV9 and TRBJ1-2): DSGVTQTPKHLITATGQRVTLRCSPRSGDLSVYWYQQSLDQGLQFLIQYYNGEERAKGNILERFSAQQFPDLHSELNLSSLELGDSALYFCASSAMARYGYTFGSGTRLTVV.

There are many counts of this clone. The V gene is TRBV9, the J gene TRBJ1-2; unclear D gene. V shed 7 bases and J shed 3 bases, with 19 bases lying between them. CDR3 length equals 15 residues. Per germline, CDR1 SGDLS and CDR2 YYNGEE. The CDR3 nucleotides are TGTGCCAGCTTCCGGAGCGGAAGGAGTTACTATGGCTACACCTTC. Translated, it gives CASFRSGRSYYGYTF.

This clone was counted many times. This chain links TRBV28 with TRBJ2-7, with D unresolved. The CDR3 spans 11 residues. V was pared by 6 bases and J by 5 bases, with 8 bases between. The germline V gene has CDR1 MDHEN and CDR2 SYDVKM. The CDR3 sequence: CASRDFDEQYF. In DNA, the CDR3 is TGTGCCAGCAGAGACTTTGACGAGCAGTACTTC.

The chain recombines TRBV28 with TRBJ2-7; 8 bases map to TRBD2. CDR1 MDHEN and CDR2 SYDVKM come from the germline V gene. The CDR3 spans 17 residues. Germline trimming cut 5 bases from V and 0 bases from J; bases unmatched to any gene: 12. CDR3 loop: CASSRFLGGRTSYEQYF. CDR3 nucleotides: TGTGCCAGCAGTCGTTTCTTGGGCGGGAGGACCTCCTACGAGCAGTACTTC.

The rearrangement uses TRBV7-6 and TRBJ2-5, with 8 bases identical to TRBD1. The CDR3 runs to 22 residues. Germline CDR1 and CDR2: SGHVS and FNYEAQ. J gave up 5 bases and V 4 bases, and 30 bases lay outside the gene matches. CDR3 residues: CASSSPRPGTGRWRWSGETQYF. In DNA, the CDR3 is TGTGCCAGCAGCTCCCCCAGGCCCGGGACAGGTCGTTGGCGGTGGTCAGGTGAGACCCAGTACTTC.

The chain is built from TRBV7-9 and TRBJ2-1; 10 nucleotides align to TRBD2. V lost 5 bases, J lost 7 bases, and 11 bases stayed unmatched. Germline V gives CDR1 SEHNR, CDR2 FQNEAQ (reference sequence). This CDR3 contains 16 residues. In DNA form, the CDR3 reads TGTGCCAGCAGCCTGAGAACCGGGACTAGCGAGAATGAGCAGTTCTTC. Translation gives CASSLRTGTSENEQFF.

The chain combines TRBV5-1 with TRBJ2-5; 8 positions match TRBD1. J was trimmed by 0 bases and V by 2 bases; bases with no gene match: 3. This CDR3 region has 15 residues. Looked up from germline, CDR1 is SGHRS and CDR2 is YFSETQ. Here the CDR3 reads CASSFRQGHQETQYF. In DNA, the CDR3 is TGCGCCAGCAGCTTTAGACAGGGGCACCAAGAGACCCAGTACTTC.

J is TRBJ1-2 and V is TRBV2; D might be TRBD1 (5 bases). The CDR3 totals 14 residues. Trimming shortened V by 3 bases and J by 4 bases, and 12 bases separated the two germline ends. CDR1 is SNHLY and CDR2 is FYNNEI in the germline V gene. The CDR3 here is CASSERGFGYGYTF. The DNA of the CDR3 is TGTGCCAGCAGTGAGAGGGGCTTTGGCTATGGCTACACCTTC.

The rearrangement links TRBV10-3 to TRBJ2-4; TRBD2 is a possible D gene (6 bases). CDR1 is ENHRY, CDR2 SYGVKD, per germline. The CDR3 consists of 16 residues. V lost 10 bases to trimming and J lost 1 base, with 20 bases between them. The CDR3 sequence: CATLYGREVAKNIQYF. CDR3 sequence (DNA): TGTGCCACCCTTTACGGTAGGGAGGTGGCCAAAAACATTCAGTACTTC.

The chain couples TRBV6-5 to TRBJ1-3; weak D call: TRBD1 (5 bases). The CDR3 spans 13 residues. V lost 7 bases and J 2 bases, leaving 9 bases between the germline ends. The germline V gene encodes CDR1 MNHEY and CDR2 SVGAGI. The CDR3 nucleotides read TGTGCCAGCACCCTGGGGCCTGGAAACACCATATATTTT. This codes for CASTLGPGNTIYF.

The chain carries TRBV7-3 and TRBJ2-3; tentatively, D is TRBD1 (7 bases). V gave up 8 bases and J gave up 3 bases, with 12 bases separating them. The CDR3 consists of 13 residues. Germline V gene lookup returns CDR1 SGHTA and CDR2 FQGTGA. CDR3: CASQGGRTDTQYF. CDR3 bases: TGTGCCAGCCAGGGGGGAAGGACAGATACGCAGTATTTT.

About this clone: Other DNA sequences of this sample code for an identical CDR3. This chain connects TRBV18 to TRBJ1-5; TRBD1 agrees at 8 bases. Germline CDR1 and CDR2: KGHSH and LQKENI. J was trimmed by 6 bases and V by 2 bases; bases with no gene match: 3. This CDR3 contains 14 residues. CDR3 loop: CASSPDRGRQPQHF. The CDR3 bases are TGTGCCAGCTCACCAGACAGGGGACGTCAGCCCCAGCATTTT.

The chain's CDR3 is CASSTRGLFQETQYF. CDR3 nucleotide sequence: TGTGCCAGCAGCACGCGGGGACTATTCCAAGAGACCCAGTACTTC. This chain connects TRBV5-4 to TRBJ2-5; 7 nucleotides match TRBD2. Germline trimming cut 4 bases from V and 1 base from J; bases unmatched to any gene: 7. CDR1 and CDR2 (germline): SGHNT, YYREEE (reference sequence). CDR3 length equals 15 residues.

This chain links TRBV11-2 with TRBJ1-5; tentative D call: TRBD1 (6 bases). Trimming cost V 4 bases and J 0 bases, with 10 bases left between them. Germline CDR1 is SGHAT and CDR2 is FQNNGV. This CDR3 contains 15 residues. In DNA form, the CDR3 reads TGTGCCAGCAGCTCGACAGGTAATAGCAATCAGCCCCAGCATTTT. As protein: CASSSTGNSNQPQHF.

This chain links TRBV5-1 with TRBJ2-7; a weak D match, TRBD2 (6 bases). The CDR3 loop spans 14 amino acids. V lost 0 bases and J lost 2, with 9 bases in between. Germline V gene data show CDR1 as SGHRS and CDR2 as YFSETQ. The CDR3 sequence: CASSLGLGTYEQYF. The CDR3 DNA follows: TGCGCCAGCAGCTTGGGACTAGGGACCTACGAGCAGTACTTC.

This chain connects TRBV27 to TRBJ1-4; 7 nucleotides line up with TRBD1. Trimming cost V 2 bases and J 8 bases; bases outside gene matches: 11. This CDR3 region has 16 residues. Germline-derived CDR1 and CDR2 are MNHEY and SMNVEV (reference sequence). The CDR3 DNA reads TGTGCCAGCAGTTTAGTGGCCGAGGGGGCCTGGGAAAAACTGTTTTTT. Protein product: CASSLVAEGAWEKLFF.

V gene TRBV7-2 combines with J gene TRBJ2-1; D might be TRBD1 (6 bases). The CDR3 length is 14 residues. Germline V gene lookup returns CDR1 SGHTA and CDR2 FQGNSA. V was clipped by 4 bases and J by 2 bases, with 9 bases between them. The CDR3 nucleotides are TGTGCCAGCAGCTCTGACAGGACCTACAATGAGCAGTTCTTC. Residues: CASSSDRTYNEQFF.